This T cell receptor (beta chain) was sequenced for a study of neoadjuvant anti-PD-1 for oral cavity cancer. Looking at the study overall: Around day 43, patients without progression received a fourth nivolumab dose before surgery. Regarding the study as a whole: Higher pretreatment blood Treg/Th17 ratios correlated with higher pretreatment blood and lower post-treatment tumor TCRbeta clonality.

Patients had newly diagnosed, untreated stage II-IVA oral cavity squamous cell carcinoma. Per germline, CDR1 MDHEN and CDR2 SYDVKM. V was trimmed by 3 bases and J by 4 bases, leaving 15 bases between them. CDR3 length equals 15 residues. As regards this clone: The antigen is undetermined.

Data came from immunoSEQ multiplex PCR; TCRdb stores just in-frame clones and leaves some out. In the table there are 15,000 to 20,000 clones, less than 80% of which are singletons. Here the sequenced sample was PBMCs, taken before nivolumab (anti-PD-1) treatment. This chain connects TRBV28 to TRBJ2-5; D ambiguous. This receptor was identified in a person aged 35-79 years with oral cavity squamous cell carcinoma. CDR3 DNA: TGTGCCAGCAGTTTTATCCAGGTGTCCCGAGAGACCCAGTACTTC. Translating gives CASSFIQVSRETQYF.